A single sample is the source of the 15 T cell receptor beta chains below, sequenced in a study of cytomegalovirus exposure and HLA in healthy donors. PCR was performed using 60 Vbeta and 13 Jbeta primers. TCRdb's table, derived via immunoSEQ multiplex PCR, lists solely in-frame clones and lacks some. The sample includes 85,000 to 120,000 clones, around four fifths seen only once; the top ten take 2.5% to 3%. The specimen sequenced was PBMCs. All receptors come from a man aged 35-49 years in good health and CMV-seronegative.

Points on this clone: A read error may account for a junction end that differs from germline. The chain employs TRBV7-9 and TRBJ1-6; TRBD1 matches 7 bases. The germline CDR1 and CDR2 sequences are SEHNR and FQNEAQ (reference sequence). This CDR3 comprises 17 residues. Written as DNA, the CDR3 is TGTTCCAGCAGACACGGGACAGCAAGCTCCTATAATTCACCCCTCCACTTT. As protein: CSSRHGTASSYNSPLHF.

This chain joins TRBV5-8 and TRBJ1-5; TRBD1 agrees at 11 bases. The CDR3 contains 15 residues. J lost 1 base, V lost 5 bases, and 2 bases had no gene match. Germline V gives CDR1 SGHTS, CDR2 YDEGEE. CDR3 residues: CASSRDRGSNQPQHF. The CDR3 region has the DNA TGTGCCAGCAGTCGGGACAGGGGGAGCAATCAGCCCCAGCATTTT.

A single count supports this clone. The chain links TRBV9 to TRBJ2-5; TRBD1 matches at 10 bases. V lost 0 bases to trimming and J lost 3 bases; unmatched junction nucleotides: 2. The germline CDR1 and CDR2 sequences are SGDLS and YYNGEE. CDR3 length: 15 amino acids. CDR3 region: CASSVVGTGEETQYF. CDR3 nucleotides: TGTGCCAGCAGCGTAGTAGGGACAGGGGAAGAGACCCAGTACTTC.

This clone was recorded only once. The rearrangement links TRBV4-1 to TRBJ1-2; D gene unclear. Trimming left V 2 bases short and J 4 bases short, with 17 bases between. Germline CDR1 and CDR2: MGHRA and YSYEKL. There are 16 residues in the CDR3. The CDR3 protein is CASSQNGVGFSYGYTF. In DNA, the CDR3 is TGCGCCAGCAGCCAAAACGGGGTGGGCTTTTCCTATGGCTACACCTTC.

This chain uses TRBV2 with TRBJ1-2; D possibly corresponds to TRBD1 (5 bases). V was trimmed by 6 bases and J by 2 bases, leaving 13 bases between them. CDR1 and CDR2 (germline): SNHLY, FYNNEI. The CDR3 is made up of 14 amino acids. The CDR3 sequence is CASRADSLNYGYTF. The CDR3 DNA reads as TGTGCCAGCAGGGCCGACAGCCTCAACTATGGCTACACCTTC. The entire variable domain, with the rest obtained from reference TRBV2 and TRBJ1-2, is as follows: EPEVTQTPSHQVTQMGQEVILRCVPISNHLYFYWYRQILGQKVEFLVSFYNNEISEKSEIFDDQFSVERPDGSNFTLKIRSTKLEDSAMYFCASRADSLNYGYTFGSGTRLTVV.

The chain couples TRBV10-1 to TRBJ2-5; 9 bases match TRBD1. V lost 2 bases and J lost 11; bases outside the gene matches: 9. This CDR3 has 14 residues. Germline V gives CDR1 WNHNN, CDR2 SYGVQD (reference sequence). The CDR3 protein is CASSEGTGLGEQYF. For the CDR3, the DNA is TGCGCCAGCAGTGAGGGGACAGGGTTGGGGGAGCAGTACTTC.

This chain links TRBV5-1 with TRBJ2-5, with D tentatively TRBD1 (6 bases). The last part of the DNA fits TRBJ2-7 better; the J call may be wrong. Germline CDR1 reads SGHRS; CDR2 reads YFSETQ. This CDR3 region has 14 residues. This chain's CDR3 is CASSSAGAAGEQYF. The CDR3 nucleotides read TGCGCCAGCAGCTCGGCAGGGGCGGCAGGCGAGCAGTACTTC.

The chain carries TRBV10-3 and TRBJ1-2; unclear D gene. This CDR3 contains 12 residues. The germline V and J ends were trimmed by 2 bases and 8 bases, with 9 bases remaining between them. Germline CDR1 is ENHRY and CDR2 is SYGVKD. CDR3 region: CAISEARGGYTF. The DNA of the CDR3 is TGTGCCATCAGTGAGGCCCGCGGCGGCTACACCTTC.

The rearrangement uses TRBV27 and TRBJ1-4; 8 positions match TRBD1. Germline assignment: CDR1 MNHEY and CDR2 SMNVEV (reference sequence). V was clipped by 5 bases and J by 4 bases; unmatched bases: 3. CDR3 length: 14 residues. Here the CDR3 DNA reads TGTGCCAGCAGTACTGGACAGGGTAATGAAAAACTGTTTTTT. It yields the protein CASSTGQGNEKLFF. The full variable domain, completed using reference TRBV27 and TRBJ1-4, is EAQVTQNPRYLITVTGKKLTVTCSQNMNHEYMSWYRQDPGLGLRQIYYSMNVEVTDKGDVPEGYKVSRKEKRNFPLILESPSPNQTSLYFCASSTGQGNEKLFFGSGTQLSVL.

The chain recombines TRBV5-1 with TRBJ1-4, with 8 nucleotides matching TRBD1. From germline, CDR1 is SGHRS and CDR2 YFSETQ. The V gene end was trimmed by 4 bases and the J gene end by 6 bases; junction bases not matched to a gene: 5. This CDR3 is built from 14 residues. The CDR3 sequence is CASSLLGQDEKLFF. CDR3 sequence (DNA): TGCGCCAGCAGCCTCCTGGGACAGGATGAAAAACTGTTTTTT.

The chain employs TRBV7-9 and TRBJ2-7; D might be TRBD1 (5 bases). Germline lookup yields CDR1 SEHNR and CDR2 FQNEAQ (reference sequence). There are 14 residues in the CDR3. V was cut by 1 base and J by 1 base, with 8 bases left in between. In DNA form, the CDR3 reads TGTGCCAGCAGCTTAGGCAGGGATTCCTACGAGCAGTACTTC. This translates into CASSLGRDSYEQYF.

J is TRBJ2-3 and V is TRBV5-1; 10 bases fit TRBD1. The CDR3 totals 14 residues. Germline CDR1 and CDR2: SGHRS and YFSETQ. Losses at the gene ends were 4 bases for V and 4 bases for J; bases not matched to a gene: 3. In DNA, the CDR3 is TGCGCCAGCAGCACCGGACAGGGGGCAGATACGCAGTATTTT. Its translation: CASSTGQGADTQYF.

This clone was recorded only once. This rearrangement joins TRBV6-1 to TRBJ2-1, with TRBD1 identical over 9 bases. The germline V gene has CDR1 MNHNS and CDR2 SASEGT. CDR3 size: 15 residues. J gave up 2 bases and V 5 bases, and 4 bases lay outside the gene matches. The CDR3 here is CASSPRQGAYNEQFF. As DNA, the CDR3 is TGTGCCAGCAGTCCGCGACAGGGGGCCTACAATGAGCAGTTCTTC.

CDR3 sequence: CASSPTQQGFVEKLFF. The CDR3 DNA is TGTGCCAGCAGCCCCACCCAACAGGGGTTTGTTGAAAAACTGTTTTTT. The chain combines TRBV7-6 with TRBJ1-4; 7 bases are a match to TRBD1. Germline CDR1 SGHVS, CDR2 FNYEAQ. The CDR3 runs to 16 residues. V dropped 5 bases and J dropped 7; count of bases not matched to a gene: 13.

The gene calls are TRBV6-6 and TRBJ2-5; TRBD1 matches 9 bases. With the DNA end fitting TRBJ2-7 better, the J assignment may be wrong. This CDR3 is built from 16 residues. Germline-derived CDR1 and CDR2 are MNHNY and SVGAGI (reference sequence). The CDR3 DNA sequence: TGTGCCAGCAGTTTAGGACAGGGGATTATCTCCTACGAGCAGTACTTC. This codes for CASSLGQGIISYEQYF.